The 19 T cell receptor beta chains below come from one sample, sequenced in a study of T cell responses to AZD1222 COVID-19 vaccine. The assay was immunoSEQ multiplex PCR, and TCRdb's table has in-frame clones only and misses some. The table records 140,000 or so clones, roughly 87% of them present only once. The sample consisted of peripheral blood, taken 28 days after the second AZD1222 dose. The receptors come from an adult who received the AZD1222 COVID-19 vaccine.

In nucleotides, the CDR3 is TGTGCCAGCAGCTTAACCTCCCGGAAGGGGCTAGACGAGCAGTACTTC. The encoded protein is CASSLTSRKGLDEQYF. The genes are TRBV7-3 and TRBJ2-7; weak D call: TRBD1 (5 bases). This CDR3 region has 16 residues. The V end was cut by 0 bases, the J end by 5 bases, with 17 bases between. Germline V lookup: CDR1 SGHTA, CDR2 FQGTGA.

This chain uses TRBV12-3 or TRBV12-4 with TRBJ2-7; 9 bases map to TRBD1. The V and J ends lost 7 bases and 3 bases, in that order; junction bases with no gene match: 4. The CDR3 runs 13 residues. This CDR3 is CASTRQGGYEQYF. DNA for the CDR3: TGTGCCAGCACCCGACAGGGGGGCTACGAGCAGTACTTC.

This clone was counted only a few times. V and J are TRBV4-2 and TRBJ2-7; 7 positions agree with TRBD1. After removal of 3 bases from V and 0 bases from J, the junction contained 5 bases not matched to a gene. Germline V gene sequence: CDR1 LGHNA, CDR2 YNFKEQ. This CDR3 contains 15 residues. The CDR3 protein is CASSQETGSSYEQYF. The DNA of the CDR3 is TGTGCCAGCAGCCAGGAGACAGGGAGCTCCTACGAGCAGTACTTC.

V usage is TRBV5-1 and J usage is TRBJ2-1; 9 bases are shared with TRBD1. Germline V CDR1 and CDR2: SGHRS, YFSETQ. The length of the CDR3 is 15 residues. The J segment lost 6 bases and the V segment lost 4 bases, leaving 8 bases of the junction unmatched. The CDR3 is CASSTYRGRGNEQFF. The CDR3 DNA follows: TGCGCCAGCAGCACCTACAGGGGGCGCGGCAATGAGCAGTTCTTC.

The sample holds a few counts of this clone. The rearrangement uses TRBV27 and TRBJ1-6; 10 bases are a match to TRBD1. Germline assignment: CDR1 MNHEY and CDR2 SMNVEV (reference sequence). This CDR3 spans 16 amino acids. The junction had 10 bases not matched to a gene; V was cut back by 5 bases and J by 9 bases. DNA of the CDR3: TGTGCCAGCAGTCTCCTGACAGGGGGCGGGAGTTCACCCCTCCACTTT. Encoded protein: CASSLLTGGGSSPLHF.

The chain employs TRBV18 and TRBJ1-4; 8 positions agree with TRBD1. Looked up from germline, CDR1 is KGHSH and CDR2 is LQKENI. The CDR3 contains 15 residues. Trimming took 3 bases from V and 8 from J; bases not matched to a gene: 8. The chain's CDR3 is CASSPRTGLGEKLFF. In DNA form, the CDR3 reads TGTGCCAGCTCACCCCGGACAGGGCTTGGAGAAAAACTGTTTTTT.

The chain carries TRBV4-1 and TRBJ1-3; D not resolved. Germline CDR1 reads MGHRA; CDR2 reads YSYEKL. This CDR3 is 17 amino acids long. The V and J ends lost 0 bases and 0 bases respectively, with 12 bases between them. The CDR3 DNA reads as TGCGCCAGCAGCCAAGACGGGCAGTCAAGCTCTGGAAACACCATATATTTT. It specifies CASSQDGQSSSGNTIYF.

The V call is TRBV7-2, the J call TRBJ2-5; D is undetermined. The germline V gene has CDR1 SGHTA and CDR2 FQGNSA. The CDR3 has 14 residues. Trimming took off 5 bases at V and 1 base at J, with 11 bases between the two ends. CDR3 nucleotide sequence: TGTGCCAGCAGCCTGGCCGGGTCCCAAGAGACCCAGTACTTC. It yields the protein CASSLAGSQETQYF.

The rearrangement links TRBV19 to TRBJ2-5, with D unclear. The J call is doubtful: the DNA matches TRBJ2-7 better. Germline CDR1 LNHDA, CDR2 SQIVND (reference sequence). The CDR3 has 13 residues. As DNA, the CDR3 is TGTGCCAGTAGTATAGCGACCCGCCACGAGCAGTACTTC. Protein product: CASSIATRHEQYF.

This clone was picked up a small number of times. V and J are TRBV10-3 and TRBJ1-5, with no clear D. CDR1 and CDR2 (germline): ENHRY, SYGVKD. This CDR3 is built from 12 residues. The V end was cut by 2 bases, the J end by 4 bases, with 3 bases between. CDR3 DNA sequence: TGTGCCATCAGTGAGCCGAATCAGCCCCAGCATTTT. Translated, it gives CAISEPNQPQHF.

The chain carries TRBV25-1 and TRBJ1-4; TRBD1 is a possible D gene (6 bases). CDR3 length equals 15 residues. Germline V lookup: CDR1 MGHDK, CDR2 SYGVNS. Trimming took 3 bases from V and 6 from J, leaving 14 bases between them. This CDR3 is CASSDRGGSDEKLFF. The CDR3 nucleotides are TGTGCCAGCAGTGATAGGGGGGGCTCGGATGAAAAACTGTTTTTT. Looking up the rest from reference TRBV25-1 and TRBJ1-4 gives the full variable domain: EADIYQTPRYLVIGTGKKITLECSQTMGHDKMYWYQQDPGMELHLIHYSYGVNSTEKGDLSSESTVSRIRTEHFPLTLESARPSHTSQYLCASSDRGGSDEKLFFGSGTQLSVL.

The chain combines TRBV30 with TRBJ2-2; tentative D call: TRBD2 (6 bases). V gave up 1 base and J gave up 7 bases, with 10 bases separating them. This CDR3 spans 13 amino acids. CDR1 is GTSNPN, CDR2 SVGIG, per germline (reference sequence). The DNA of the CDR3 is TGTGCCTGGAGTGCCTTCGGGGGCGGGGAGCTGTTTTTT. As protein: CAWSAFGGGELFF.

The chain has TRBV18 and TRBJ2-7, with 12 bases fitting TRBD2. The CDR3 runs to 17 residues. Trimming removed 3 bases from V and 2 bases from J; junction bases left unmatched: 8. Germline CDR1 is KGHSH and CDR2 is LQKENI. The CDR3 region has the DNA TGTGCCAGCTCACCTGGACTAGCGGGAAGAGGCGCCTACGAGCAGTACTTC. Translated, it gives CASSPGLAGRGAYEQYF. The whole variable domain, remainder taken from reference TRBV18 and TRBJ2-7, is NAGVMQNPRHLVRRRGQEARLRCSPMKGHSHVYWYRQLPEEGLKFMVYLQKENIIDESGMPKERFSAEFPKEGPSILRIQQVVRGDSAAYFCASSPGLAGRGAYEQYFGPGTRLTVT.

Points on this clone: Its ends do not fully match the called genes, so a read error is possible. The V and J genes are TRBV28 and TRBJ2-3, with D unresolved. Germline assignment: CDR1 MDHEN and CDR2 SYDVKM. CDR3 length equals 14 residues. For the CDR3, the DNA is TGTGCCAGCAGTCGGAGTACCCCCACACATACGCAGTATTTT. Translating it yields CASSRSTPTHTQYF.

This chain connects TRBV7-2 to TRBJ2-5; D is possibly TRBD1 or TRBD2 (5 bases each). The CDR3 contains 13 residues. Trimming cost V 7 bases and J 3 bases, with 12 bases left between them. The germline V gene encodes CDR1 SGHTA and CDR2 FQGNSA. The CDR3, as DNA: TGTGCCAGCACCCACGGGGCAGAAGAGACCCAGTACTTC. Protein sequence: CASTHGAEETQYF.

The V gene is TRBV30, the J gene TRBJ1-5, with D hard to call. The CDR3 consists of 16 residues. Germline lookup yields CDR1 GTSNPN and CDR2 SVGIG (reference sequence). V lost 2 bases to trimming and J lost 0 bases, with 14 bases between them. The CDR3 loop is CAWSKPGLNSNQPQHF. The DNA of the CDR3 is TGTGCCTGGAGTAAACCCGGACTGAATAGCAATCAGCCCCAGCATTTT.

The genes are TRBV20-1 and TRBJ2-1; TRBD2 agrees at 9 bases. Germline CDR1 and CDR2: DFQATT and SNEGSKA (reference sequence). After removal of 3 bases from V and 5 bases from J, the junction contained 8 bases not matched to a gene. CDR3 length: 15 residues. CDR3 in amino acids: CSASNIAGVDNEQFF. DNA of the CDR3: TGCAGTGCTAGTAACATAGCGGGAGTTGACAATGAGCAGTTCTTC.

This chain links TRBV5-1 with TRBJ2-3; a possible D gene is TRBD1 (5 bases). Trimming cost V 3 bases and J 4 bases, with 9 bases left between them. CDR3 length equals 13 residues. CDR1 is SGHRS, CDR2 YFSETQ, per germline. The CDR3 loop is CASSSTGADTQYF. CDR3 nucleotides: TGCGCCAGCAGCTCTACAGGTGCAGATACGCAGTATTTT. Variable domain in full (rest from reference TRBV5-1 and TRBJ2-3): KAGVTQTPRYLIKTRGQQVTLSCSPISGHRSVSWYQQTPGQGLQFLFEYFSETQRNKGNFPGRFSGRQFSNSRSEMNVSTLELGDSALYLCASSSTGADTQYFGPGTRLTVL.

The DNA for the CDR3 is TGTGCCAGCAGCCCCACAGGGGGCGCCGGCTACACCTTC. Amino acids: CASSPTGGAGYTF. The J gene is TRBJ1-2, the V gene TRBV28, with 9 bases aligning to TRBD1. Germline V gives CDR1 MDHEN, CDR2 SYDVKM. Unmatched junction bases numbered 7, after V lost 6 bases and J lost 8 bases. The CDR3 is made up of 13 amino acids.